What follows describes a single TCR beta chain. This sample is part of a study of blood T cells in healthy people across ages. After removal of 2 bases from V and 3 bases from J, the junction contained 5 bases not matched to a gene. CDR1 is SGDLS, CDR2 YYNGEE, per germline. The CDR3 covers 15 residues. A second PCR of about 7 to 12 cycles used a sample-barcoded 5' primer and a J-beta primer mix. Each cDNA molecule, via a template-switch adaptor with 12 random nucleotides, was tagged. TCRdb ran MiXCR on the 5' RACE reads and lists one entry per CDR3 protein. Among about 970,000 distinct CDR3 sequences listed, about 53% were seen once.

The sequenced material came from blood. V gene TRBV9 combines with J gene TRBJ2-7; 10 bases line up with TRBD1. The receptor was isolated from an older woman in good health. CDR3: CASSVGQGEFYEQYF. The CDR3 nucleotides are TGTGCCAGCAGCGTTGGACAGGGGGAATTCTACGAGCAGTACTTC. The entire variable domain, with the rest obtained from reference TRBV9 and TRBJ2-7, is as follows: DSGVTQTPKHLITATGQRVTLRCSPRSGDLSVYWYQQSLDQGLQFLIQYYNGEERAKGNILERFSAQQFPDLHSELNLSSLELGDSALYFCASSVGQGEFYEQYFGPGTRLTVT.